A single sample gave rise to the 11 T cell receptor beta chains below, sequenced in a study of blood T cell repertoires in COVID-19. The assay was immunoSEQ multiplex PCR, and TCRdb's table has in-frame clones only and misses some. The sample records roughly 82,000 clones, less than 95% being singletons. The sample comprised peripheral blood. The receptors derive from a woman aged 45-59 years in a cohort sampled during active COVID-19.

V and J are TRBV6-1 and TRBJ1-3; D not resolved. The CDR3 spans 15 residues. With 3 bases removed from V and 0 bases from J, the gap between germline ends came to 9 bases. Looked up from germline, CDR1 is MNHNS and CDR2 is SASEGT. CDR3 sequence reads: CASSETPYSGNTIYF. The CDR3 nucleotides read TGTGCCAGCAGTGAGACACCTTACTCTGGAAACACCATATATTTT.

The rearrangement joins TRBV15 to TRBJ1-3; D possibly corresponds to TRBD1 (5 bases). Trimming removed 1 base at V and 4 bases at J, with 11 bases between. CDR3 length equals 15 residues. CDR1 and CDR2 from the germline V gene are LNHNV and YYDKDF (reference sequence). The CDR3 here is CATSRGVAGGNTIYF. CDR3 nucleotide sequence: TGTGCCACCAGCAGAGGGGTGGCAGGGGGAAACACCATATATTTT.

This rearrangement joins TRBV10-1 to TRBJ2-1; D perhaps matches TRBD1 (6 bases). Trimming stripped 0 bases from V and 2 bases from J, with 8 bases between. The CDR3 has 15 amino acids. Germline lookup yields CDR1 WNHNN and CDR2 SYGVQD (reference sequence). The CDR3 spells CASSESQGPYNEQFF. The CDR3 DNA reads TGCGCCAGCAGTGAGTCCCAGGGGCCCTACAATGAGCAGTTCTTC.

This chain links TRBV9 with TRBJ2-7; weak D call: TRBD1 (6 bases). The germline V gene encodes CDR1 SGDLS and CDR2 YYNGEE. The CDR3 is 15 amino acids. V lost 0 bases to trimming and J lost 2 bases, with 12 bases between them. This CDR3 reads CASSVALEGAYEQYF. DNA of the CDR3: TGTGCCAGCAGCGTAGCTCTCGAGGGGGCCTACGAGCAGTACTTC.

The chain employs TRBV5-1 and TRBJ1-1; no firm D call. The CDR3 totals 13 residues. Germline CDR1 is SGHRS and CDR2 is YFSETQ. V lost 4 bases and J lost 1, with 8 bases in between. The CDR3 region is CASSPTRNTEAFF. The DNA for the CDR3 is TGCGCCAGCAGCCCAACACGGAACACTGAAGCTTTCTTT.

Of note for this clone: One end of the junction varies from germline; a read error may be responsible. The V gene is TRBV19, the J gene TRBJ1-2; possibly TRBD1 for D (6 bases). CDR1 LNHDA and CDR2 SQIVND come from the germline V gene (reference sequence). The CDR3 is 14 amino acids. CDR3 DNA sequence: TGTGCCAGTAGTATTCCCGGGGGGGGCATCCCTCTCCGCTTC. As protein: CASSIPGGGIPLRF.

This clone was seen only once. The rearrangement links TRBV5-1 to TRBJ2-7; 12 bases agree with TRBD2. Per the germline V gene, CDR1 is SGHRS and CDR2 is YFSETQ. After removal of 4 bases from V and 4 bases from J, the junction contained 9 bases not matched to a gene. This CDR3 is 16 amino acids long. CDR3 nucleotides: TGCGCCAGCAGCCTCGGGACTAGCGGGTTGTCGTACGAGCAGTACTTC. Protein sequence: CASSLGTSGLSYEQYF.

The chain has TRBV5-1 and TRBJ2-2; D perhaps matches TRBD2 (6 bases). The CDR3 runs to 15 residues. Germline V lookup: CDR1 SGHRS, CDR2 YFSETQ. V dropped 4 bases and J dropped 0 bases, with 10 bases sitting between them. The CDR3 loop is CASSPGVSNTGELFF. The CDR3 DNA follows: TGCGCCAGCAGCCCGGGGGTTTCGAACACCGGGGAGCTGTTTTTT. The full variable domain, with the rest looked up from reference TRBV5-1 and TRBJ2-2, is KAGVTQTPRYLIKTRGQQVTLSCSPISGHRSVSWYQQTPGQGLQFLFEYFSETQRNKGNFPGRFSGRQFSNSRSEMNVSTLELGDSALYLCASSPGVSNTGELFFGEGSRLTVL.

The chain couples TRBV5-1 to TRBJ2-7; 8 nucleotides agree with TRBD2. Looked up from germline, CDR1 is SGHRS and CDR2 is YFSETQ. The CDR3 runs 14 residues. V trimming: 3 bases; J trimming: 5 bases; junction bases outside the gene matches: 7. CDR3 protein: CASSYEREWDEQYF. In DNA form, the CDR3 reads TGCGCCAGCAGCTACGAGCGGGAGTGGGACGAGCAGTACTTC.

The chain carries TRBV5-1 and TRBJ2-3, with 10 bases matching TRBD1. J gave up 3 bases and V 0 bases, and 7 bases lay outside the gene matches. The CDR3 consists of 17 residues. Germline V gene data show CDR1 as SGHRS and CDR2 as YFSETQ. This chain's CDR3 is CASSLADRGPETDTQYF. The CDR3 coding sequence is TGCGCCAGCAGCTTGGCCGACAGGGGGCCGGAGACAGATACGCAGTATTTT.

V gene TRBV14 combines with J gene TRBJ2-1; 9 nucleotides line up with TRBD2. In germline, CDR1 is SGHDN, CDR2 FVKESK. Trimming removed 1 base from V and 4 bases from J; junction bases left unmatched: 8. The CDR3 has 17 residues. The CDR3 loop is CASSQGASGTIYNEQFF. DNA for the CDR3: TGTGCCAGCAGCCAAGGGGCTAGCGGGACAATATACAATGAGCAGTTCTTC.